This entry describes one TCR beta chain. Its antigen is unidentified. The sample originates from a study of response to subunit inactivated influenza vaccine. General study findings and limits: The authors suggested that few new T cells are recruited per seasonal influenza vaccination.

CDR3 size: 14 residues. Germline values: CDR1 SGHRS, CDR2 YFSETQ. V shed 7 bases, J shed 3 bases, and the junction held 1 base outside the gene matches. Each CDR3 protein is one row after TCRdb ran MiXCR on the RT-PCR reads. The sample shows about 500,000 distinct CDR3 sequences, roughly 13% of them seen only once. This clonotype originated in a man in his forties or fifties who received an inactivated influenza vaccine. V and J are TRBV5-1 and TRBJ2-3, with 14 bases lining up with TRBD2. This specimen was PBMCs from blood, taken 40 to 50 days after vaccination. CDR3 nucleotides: TGCGCCAGCGGACTAGCGGGAGGAACAGATACGCAGTATTTT. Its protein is CASGLAGGTDTQYF.